Here is one T cell receptor (beta chain) with its context. Its antigen is still unknown. With 60 Vbeta and 13 Jbeta primers, the PCR was carried out. Profiled with immunoSEQ multiplex PCR; TCRdb holds only in-frame clones, not every one. The table has roughly 150,000 clones, 77% seen once. This sample stems from a study of cytomegalovirus exposure and HLA in healthy donors. Overall study context: Among about 179 million T cells, an earlier analysis found 117 million unique TCR beta sequences. In terms of ancestry, the Caucasian-associated cluster contained about 81% of the roughly 360 genotyped donors. The study's findings and limits: Information on immune exposure was restricted to one variable (CMV serostatus).

V gave up 7 bases and J gave up 2 bases, with 20 bases separating them. CDR1 and CDR2 (germline): LNHDA, SQIVND (reference sequence). There are 16 residues in the CDR3. The gene calls are TRBV19 and TRBJ1-1; D might be TRBD1 (6 bases). The material sequenced was PBMCs. The source is a man over 45 in good health and CMV-seropositive. In nucleotides, the CDR3 is TGTGCCAGTACCCGATATACAGGGAGTATTAACACTGAAGCTTTCTTT. It translates to CASTRYTGSINTEAFF.